One and the same sample provided the 24 T cell receptor beta chains below, sequenced in a study of beta chain features in type 1 diabetes. Study conclusions and caveats: TCRB CDR3s from Type 1 diabetes patients were moderately but significantly shorter in all four CD4+ subsets.

Expressed TCRB transcripts were sequenced because the entire RNA isolate underwent reverse transcription. The assay was immunoSEQ multiplex PCR, and TCRdb's table has in-frame clones only and misses some. The sample carries roughly 150,000 clones, 10% recorded once. These TCRs are of unknown antigen specificity. Sequences were obtained from central memory CD4+ T cells from blood. The source is a man in his thirties or forties with type 1 diabetes.

The gene calls are TRBV28 and TRBJ1-5; maybe TRBD1 (5 bases). Germline values: CDR1 MDHEN, CDR2 SYDVKM. Trimming shortened V by 5 bases and J by 5 bases, and 19 bases separated the two germline ends. This CDR3 region has 16 residues. CDR3 amino acids: CASSAGVAFGDQPQHF. CDR3 DNA: TGTGCCAGCAGTGCGGGGGTCGCATTCGGAGATCAGCCCCAGCATTTT.

V is TRBV4-2 and J is TRBJ2-1, with D maybe TRBD2 (7 bases). CDR3 length equals 15 residues. Germline CDR1 and CDR2: LGHNA and YNFKEQ. The V gene lost 3 bases and the J gene lost 4 bases, with 13 bases spanning the gap. This CDR3 reads CASSQEGEGYNEQFF. DNA for the CDR3: TGTGCCAGCAGCCAGGAGGGGGAGGGGTACAATGAGCAGTTCTTC.

This rearrangement joins TRBV18 to TRBJ2-6, with 7 positions matching TRBD1. After removal of 5 bases from V and 1 base from J, the junction contained 8 bases not matched to a gene. The CDR3 is 17 amino acids. CDR1 is KGHSH, CDR2 LQKENI, per germline. The CDR3 loop is CASSALTGASGANVLTF. The CDR3 nucleotides are TGTGCCAGCTCAGCGTTAACAGGGGCTTCTGGGGCCAACGTCCTGACTTTC. The full variable domain, in which reference TRBV18 and TRBJ2-6 provide the parts outside the CDR3, is NAGVMQNPRHLVRRRGQEARLRCSPMKGHSHVYWYRQLPEEGLKFMVYLQKENIIDESGMPKERFSAEFPKEGPSILRIQQVVRGDSAAYFCASSALTGASGANVLTFGAGSRLTVL.

This clone was counted only a few times. As DNA, the CDR3 is TGTGCCAGCAGCAAAGGGGCGAGGGATGAAGCTTTCTTT. Protein: CASSKGARDEAFF. The rearrangement joins TRBV21-1 to TRBJ1-1. TRBV21-1 is classified as a pseudogene. The CDR3 runs to 13 residues.

The V call is TRBV2, the J call TRBJ2-7; the match to TRBD2 covers 11 bases. This CDR3 has 16 amino acids. The J segment lost 0 bases and the V segment lost 6 bases, leaving 7 bases of the junction unmatched. Germline V gene lookup returns CDR1 SNHLY and CDR2 FYNNEI. This CDR3 is CASRAATSGGSYEQYF. In DNA form, the CDR3 reads TGTGCCAGCAGGGCCGCAACTAGCGGGGGCTCCTACGAGCAGTACTTC.

This clone was found a few times. The rearrangement joins TRBV5-1 to TRBJ2-1; 8 bases agree with TRBD2. CDR3 length equals 15 residues. The V gene end was trimmed by 1 base and the J gene end by 7 bases; junction bases not matched to a gene: 7. Germline V gene data show CDR1 as SGHRS and CDR2 as YFSETQ. Here the CDR3 DNA reads TGCGCCAGCAGCTTGAGCGGGAGTGTATTGAATGAGCAGTTCTTC. It yields the protein CASSLSGSVLNEQFF.

This clone was detected a few times. The chain joins TRBV9 to TRBJ2-3; 7 bases line up with TRBD2. After removal of 1 base from V and 2 bases from J, the junction contained 13 bases not matched to a gene. Germline assignment: CDR1 SGDLS and CDR2 YYNGEE. The CDR3 totals 18 residues. CDR3 coding DNA: TGTGCCAGCAGCGTAATTGCGGGAGTTCCCCGGTCCACAGATACGCAGTATTTT. Protein sequence: CASSVIAGVPRSTDTQYF.

J is TRBJ2-1 and V is TRBV6-4; D call uncertain. The CDR3 spans 16 residues. Germline lookup yields CDR1 MRHNA and CDR2 SNTAGT. Trimming took 1 base from V and 0 from J, leaving 10 bases between them. This CDR3 reads CASSDFTASSYNEQFF. The CDR3 DNA reads as TGTGCCAGCAGTGACTTTACGGCTAGCTCCTACAATGAGCAGTTCTTC.

This clone occurred a few times. The chain joins TRBV7-2 to TRBJ2-5, with D uncertain. The ends were cut back, 3 bases at V and 2 bases at J, with 7 bases in the middle. The CDR3 length is 13 residues. Per the germline V gene, CDR1 is SGHTA and CDR2 is FQGNSA. CDR3: CASSLVQQETQYF. The CDR3 region has the DNA TGTGCCAGCAGCTTGGTTCAGCAAGAGACCCAGTACTTC. Together with reference TRBV7-2 and TRBJ2-5, the CDR3 gives the full variable domain: GAGVSQSPSNKVTEKGKDVELRCDPISGHTALYWYRQSLGQGLEFLIYFQGNSAPDKSGLPSDRFSAERTGGSVSTLTIQRTQQEDSAVYLCASSLVQQETQYFGPGTRLLVL.

The chain is built from TRBV15 and TRBJ2-4; 10 nucleotides align to TRBD1. V gave up 2 bases and J gave up 7 bases; unmatched junction bases: 5. CDR1 and CDR2 from the germline V gene are LNHNV and YYDKDF (reference sequence). The CDR3 covers 15 residues. CDR3 sequence (DNA): TGTGCCACCAGCAGACTGCAGGACAGGGGGAACATTCAGTACTTC. It translates to CATSRLQDRGNIQYF.

This clone was seen more than once but under ten times. The DNA for the CDR3 is TGCGCCAGCAGCCAAATGGGGACAGTTTATAGCAATCAGCCCCAGCATTTT. Its translation: CASSQMGTVYSNQPQHF. This rearrangement joins TRBV4-1 to TRBJ1-5; TRBD1 matches at 7 bases. The germline V gene encodes CDR1 MGHRA and CDR2 YSYEKL. Trimming took 2 bases from V and 0 from J; bases not matched to a gene: 7. This CDR3 comprises 17 residues.

This clone was detected a few times. This chain connects TRBV19 to TRBJ2-1; tentative D call: TRBD2 (6 bases). V gave up 3 bases and J gave up 4 bases, with 13 bases separating them. The CDR3 loop spans 15 amino acids. CDR1 is LNHDA, CDR2 SQIVND, per germline (reference sequence). This CDR3 reads CASSILASLYNEQFF. The CDR3 coding sequence is TGTGCCAGTAGTATTCTAGCGTCTCTTTACAATGAGCAGTTCTTC.

This chain joins TRBV7-3 and TRBJ2-7; a weak D match, TRBD2 (5 bases). The germline CDR1 and CDR2 sequences are SGHTA and FQGTGA. This CDR3 spans 11 amino acids. V lost 4 bases to trimming and J lost 6 bases, with 7 bases between them. As DNA, the CDR3 is TGTGCCAGCAGCTCGGGAAGCGAGCAGTACTTC. Amino acids: CASSSGSEQYF.

The V gene is TRBV15, the J gene TRBJ1-1; no clear D gene. Germline V CDR1 and CDR2: LNHNV, YYDKDF (reference sequence). V lost 0 bases and J 7 bases, leaving 9 bases between the germline ends. The CDR3 is 13 residues long. CDR3 region: CATSRDRRLEAFF. CDR3 bases: TGTGCCACCAGCAGAGACAGGCGCCTTGAAGCTTTCTTT.

The rearrangement links TRBV2 to TRBJ1-2; D gene uncertain. Trimming pared 8 bases from V and 4 bases from J, leaving 8 bases between. CDR1 is SNHLY, CDR2 FYNNEI, per germline. This CDR3 spans 11 amino acids. Here the CDR3 reads CASSPSYGYTF. Here the CDR3 DNA reads TGTGCCAGCTCGCCGAGCTATGGCTACACCTTC.

This clone was recorded a few times. The CDR3: CASSPEPPPSNEQFF. The CDR3 nucleotides read TGCGCCAGCAGCCCAGAACCGCCCCCCAGCAATGAGCAGTTCTTC. The J gene is TRBJ2-1, the V gene TRBV5-1; no reliable D call. Germline V lookup: CDR1 SGHRS, CDR2 YFSETQ. This CDR3 contains 15 residues. Deletions cut 4 bases from V and 6 bases from J, with 17 bases between.

The V gene is TRBV19, the J gene TRBJ1-2; a weak D match, TRBD1 (6 bases). The germline CDR1 and CDR2 sequences are LNHDA and SQIVND (reference sequence). V gave up 4 bases and J gave up 8 bases, with 14 bases separating them. The CDR3 is made up of 13 amino acids. The CDR3 DNA follows: TGTGCCAGTAGTACCACAGGGAGTGGAGGCTACACCTTC. Translated, it gives CASSTTGSGGYTF.

V usage is TRBV5-1 and J usage is TRBJ2-3; D is ambiguous. Trimming removed 0 bases from V and 5 bases from J, with 13 bases in between. The CDR3 is 15 residues long. Germline lookup yields CDR1 SGHRS and CDR2 YFSETQ. The CDR3 sequence: CASSLARSPGDTQYF. The DNA for the CDR3 is TGCGCCAGCAGCTTGGCCAGGTCCCCCGGAGATACGCAGTATTTT.

This clone occurred a few times. The chain is built from TRBV7-9 and TRBJ2-7; a weak D match, TRBD1 (7 bases). Germline lookup yields CDR1 SEHNR and CDR2 FQNEAQ (reference sequence). This CDR3 has 16 residues. The V gene lost 6 bases and the J gene lost 5 bases, with 23 bases spanning the gap. CDR3 nucleotide sequence: TGTGCCAGCAGACGATCCTCCCAGGGGGGATCGGACGAGCAGTACTTC. It is translated as CASRRSSQGGSDEQYF. The full variable domain, its missing parts supplied by reference TRBV7-9 and TRBJ2-7, is DTGVSQNPRHKITKRGQNVTFRCDPISEHNRLYWYRQTLGQGPEFLTYFQNEAQLEKSRLLSDRFSAERPKGSFSTLEIQRTEQGDSAMYLCASRRSSQGGSDEQYFGPGTRLTVT.

Many counts were recorded for this clone. The V and J genes are TRBV2 and TRBJ1-1, with TRBD1 as a possible D gene (6 bases). The CDR3 consists of 13 residues. The germline V and J ends were trimmed by 7 bases and 4 bases, with 13 bases remaining between them. Germline V CDR1 and CDR2: SNHLY, FYNNEI. The chain's CDR3 is CASTQGVGTEAFF. CDR3 sequence (DNA): TGTGCCAGCACACAGGGAGTGGGCACTGAAGCTTTCTTT. The full variable domain, its missing parts supplied by reference TRBV2 and TRBJ1-1, is EPEVTQTPSHQVTQMGQEVILRCVPISNHLYFYWYRQILGQKVEFLVSFYNNEISEKSEIFDDQFSVERPDGSNFTLKIRSTKLEDSAMYFCASTQGVGTEAFFGQGTRLTVV.

The rearrangement links TRBV5-6 to TRBJ2-3; 8 nucleotides line up with TRBD2. Germline V CDR1 and CDR2: SGHDT, YYEEEE. This CDR3 is built from 14 residues. With V trimmed by 5 bases and J by 7 bases, 9 bases remained unmatched. CDR3 sequence reads: CASSGTSGGNTQYF. In DNA form, the CDR3 reads TGTGCCAGCAGTGGCACTAGCGGAGGGAATACGCAGTATTTT.

This clone was detected only a few times. V and J are TRBV6-5 and TRBJ1-5; D is ambiguous. Trimming removed 6 bases at V and 4 bases at J, with 13 bases between. This CDR3 has 14 amino acids. The germline CDR1 and CDR2 sequences are MNHEY and SVGAGI. The CDR3 protein is CASRLVGTNQPQHF. The CDR3 DNA is TGTGCCAGCAGGTTAGTGGGCACTAATCAGCCCCAGCATTTT.

The J gene is TRBJ2-7, the V gene TRBV7-2, with 11 positions matching TRBD1. The CDR3 length is 15 residues. V lost 0 bases to trimming and J lost 5 bases; unmatched junction nucleotides: 3. Germline V gene lookup returns CDR1 SGHTA and CDR2 FQGNSA. The CDR3 spells CASSLAGDRGNEQYF. As DNA, the CDR3 is TGTGCCAGCAGCTTAGCCGGGGACAGGGGGAACGAGCAGTACTTC.

This rearrangement joins TRBV7-9 to TRBJ2-1; D is undetermined. CDR1 is SEHNR, CDR2 FQNEAQ, per germline (reference sequence). V was clipped by 1 base and J by 6 bases, with 4 bases between them. CDR3 length: 12 residues. In DNA form, the CDR3 reads TGTGCCAGCAGCTTAGGACTCAATGAGCAGTTCTTC. This sequence encodes CASSLGLNEQFF.